Following are 22 T cell receptor beta chains from one sample sequenced in a study of blood T cell repertoires in COVID-19. Only in-frame clones appear in the TCRdb table, and some are missing; sequencing was by immunoSEQ multiplex PCR. The profile shows hundreds of thousands of clones, roughly nine tenths of them singletons. Material: peripheral blood. The receptors derive from a woman aged 25-40 years with COVID-19, enrolled during active disease.

CDR3 loop: CASEDRSYEQYF. The CDR3 region has the DNA TGTGCCAGCGAGGATCGCTCCTACGAGCAGTACTTC. The V call is TRBV3-1 (or the pseudogene TRBV3-2), the J call TRBJ2-7, with D unresolved. This CDR3 has 12 amino acids. V was cut by 8 bases and J by 0 bases, with 8 bases left in between. The germline gives CDR1 LGHDT, CDR2 YNNKEL (reference sequence).

This clone has just one count. CDR3 sequence: CASRPGGGEAFF. The CDR3 nucleotides read TGTGCCAGCAGACCAGGAGGGGGCGAAGCTTTCTTT. V gene TRBV3-1 (or the pseudogene TRBV3-2) combines with J gene TRBJ1-1, with 7 nucleotides matching TRBD1. Trimming removed 6 bases from V and 8 bases from J; junction bases left unmatched: 6. This CDR3 is built from 12 residues. CDR1 and CDR2 (germline): LGHDT, YNNKEL (reference sequence).

The genes are TRBV18 and TRBJ2-3, with D possibly TRBD1 on 5 matching bases. Germline V CDR1 and CDR2: KGHSH, LQKENI. The CDR3 spans 16 residues. Trimming took off 0 bases at V and 2 bases at J, with 12 bases between the two ends. The CDR3 coding sequence is TGTGCCAGCTCACCACCGTTGAGACAGACCACAGATACGCAGTATTTT. Its protein product is CASSPPLRQTTDTQYF. The whole variable domain, remainder taken from reference TRBV18 and TRBJ2-3, is NAGVMQNPRHLVRRRGQEARLRCSPMKGHSHVYWYRQLPEEGLKFMVYLQKENIIDESGMPKERFSAEFPKEGPSILRIQQVVRGDSAAYFCASSPPLRQTTDTQYFGPGTRLTVL.

This clone has just one count. V is TRBV5-4 and J is TRBJ2-1; 13 bases fit TRBD2. This CDR3 is built from 18 residues. CDR1 and CDR2 (germline): SGHNT, YYREEE (reference sequence). Unmatched junction bases numbered 15, after V lost 4 bases and J lost 8 bases. DNA for the CDR3: TGTGCCAGCAGCACGGGACTAGCGGGAATTCGGTCAAAGGATGAGCAGTTCTTC. Translating it yields CASSTGLAGIRSKDEQFF.

This sequence joins TRBV21-1 and TRBJ2-5; the table gives TRBD2 as D, unverified against the DNA. TRBV21-1 is a documented pseudogene. The CDR3 contains 17 residues. The CDR3: CASSKPHNREGRETQYF. CDR3 nucleotide sequence: TGTGCCAGCAGCAAACCCCACAATAGGGAGGGCCGAGAGACCCAGTACTTC.

The CDR3 DNA sequence: TGTGCCAGTACCCCTCTAGCGGGAGGCTACACCGGGGAGCTGTTTTTT. It is translated as CASTPLAGGYTGELFF. The gene calls are TRBV19 and TRBJ2-2; 11 nucleotides agree with TRBD2. The V gene's germline CDR1 is LNHDA and CDR2 SQIVND (reference sequence). V lost 7 bases, J lost 3 bases, and 7 bases stayed unmatched. The CDR3 sequence is 16 residues long.

The rearrangement links TRBV28 to TRBJ2-3, with 12 bases matching TRBD2. With 2 bases clipped from V and 4 bases from J, the junction kept 7 bases outside the gene matches. The CDR3 has 17 amino acids. Per germline, CDR1 MDHEN and CDR2 SYDVKM. This CDR3 reads CASSLSLAGGRSDTQYF. The CDR3 nucleotides read TGTGCCAGCAGTTTAAGTCTAGCGGGGGGGAGGTCAGATACGCAGTATTTT.

The chain is built from TRBV9 and TRBJ1-2; D might be TRBD1 (6 bases). The CDR3 extends over 15 amino acids. V was clipped by 4 bases and J by 7 bases, with 20 bases between them. CDR1 is SGDLS, CDR2 YYNGEE, per germline. The chain's CDR3 is CASSLREGLTGGYTF. The CDR3 region has the DNA TGTGCCAGCAGCCTCCGGGAGGGACTGACAGGTGGCTACACCTTC.

The genes are TRBV10-1 and TRBJ2-1; TRBD2 aligns across 8 bases. The V segment lost 2 bases and the J segment 8 bases; nucleotides outside the gene matches: 8. CDR3 size: 15 residues. Germline loops: CDR1 WNHNN, CDR2 SYGVQD (reference sequence). CDR3 sequence: CASSETPGLADEQFF. Written as DNA, the CDR3 is TGCGCCAGCAGTGAGACCCCCGGACTAGCCGATGAGCAGTTCTTC.

This chain connects TRBV5-5 to TRBJ1-4, with TRBD1 matching 10 bases. The CDR3 length is 14 residues. CDR1 SGHKS and CDR2 YYEKEE come from the germline V gene (reference sequence). J was trimmed by 16 bases and V by 0 bases; bases with no gene match: 9. In DNA form, the CDR3 reads TGTGCCAGCAGCTTGGTCGACAGGGGGCGTACAACGTTTTTT. Translation gives CASSLVDRGRTTFF. Using reference TRBV5-5 and TRBJ1-4 for the parts outside the CDR3, the full variable domain is DAGVTQSPTHLIKTRGQQVTLRCSPISGHKSVSWYQQVLGQGPQFIFQYYEKEERGRGNFPDRFSARQFPNYSSELNVNALLLGDSALYLCASSLVDRGRTTFFGSGTQLSVL.

The rearrangement joins TRBV28 to TRBJ2-7, with 8 positions matching TRBD1. Germline V gene lookup returns CDR1 MDHEN and CDR2 SYDVKM. J gave up 4 bases and V 5 bases, and 7 bases lay outside the gene matches. The CDR3 is 14 amino acids. The CDR3 region is CASSVGQAVYEQYF. The CDR3 coding sequence is TGTGCCAGCAGTGTGGGACAGGCCGTGTACGAGCAGTACTTC.

This sequence joins TRBV19 and TRBJ1-2, with D possibly matching TRBD1 (6 bases). This CDR3 is built from 15 residues. CDR1 is LNHDA, CDR2 SQIVND, per germline (reference sequence). V was pared by 5 bases and J by 0 bases, with 13 bases between. The CDR3, as DNA: TGTGCCAGTAGTGGACAGAAAAACGCTAACTATGGCTACACCTTC. Residues: CASSGQKNANYGYTF.

This sequence joins TRBV2 and TRBJ2-1; 9 bases are shared with TRBD2. Germline V gives CDR1 SNHLY, CDR2 FYNNEI. The CDR3 is 14 amino acids. J gave up 6 bases and V 7 bases, and 7 bases lay outside the gene matches. CDR3 amino acids: CASTVGGRANEQFF. In DNA form, the CDR3 reads TGTGCCAGCACTGTTGGCGGGAGGGCCAATGAGCAGTTCTTC.

The chain joins TRBV9 to TRBJ1-1; unclear D gene. The CDR3 consists of 14 residues. CDR1 and CDR2 from the germline V gene are SGDLS and YYNGEE. V shed 3 bases and J shed 11 bases, with 20 bases lying between them. The CDR3 bases are TGTGCCAGCAGCGCCTCGAGTAGGGAAGGAGGGGCTTTCTTT. It codes for CASSASSREGGAFF.

The rearrangement uses TRBV6-5 and TRBJ2-1, with unresolved D. This CDR3 spans 12 amino acids. Deletions cut 4 bases from V and 5 bases from J, with 6 bases between. Germline CDR1 is MNHEY and CDR2 is SVGAGI. CDR3 sequence (DNA): TGTGCCAGCAGTTCCTATCACAATGAGCAGTTCTTC. This encodes CASSSYHNEQFF.

The V call is TRBV6-2 or TRBV6-3, the J call TRBJ2-7; D is ambiguous. V dropped 6 bases and J dropped 0 bases, with 12 bases sitting between them. Germline-derived CDR1 and CDR2 are MNHEY and SVGEGT. This CDR3 comprises 14 residues. The CDR3 sequence is CASSKQSHSYEQYF. CDR3 sequence (DNA): TGTGCCAGCAGCAAACAGAGCCACTCCTACGAGCAGTACTTC.

The chain has TRBV18 and TRBJ2-3; 10 bases align to TRBD2. Germline V gene data show CDR1 as KGHSH and CDR2 as LQKENI. Trimming at V came to 3 bases and at J to 3 bases, leaving 6 bases not matched to a gene. The CDR3 spans 16 residues. In DNA, the CDR3 is TGTGCCAGCTCACCCCGGGTTAGCGGGGGGACAGATACGCAGTATTTT. This sequence encodes CASSPRVSGGTDTQYF.

The rearrangement links TRBV9 to TRBJ1-3; 10 nucleotides match TRBD1. The V segment lost 3 bases and the J segment 0 bases; nucleotides outside the gene matches: 3. The CDR3 runs to 16 residues. The germline V gene encodes CDR1 SGDLS and CDR2 YYNGEE. The CDR3 region has the DNA TGTGCCAGCAGCGAGGGACAGGGGTACTCTGGAAACACCATATATTTT. Translation: CASSEGQGYSGNTIYF.

This clone has just a few counts. This chain links TRBV28 with TRBJ1-4; 8 bases fit TRBD1. Germline V gene sequence: CDR1 MDHEN, CDR2 SYDVKM. CDR3 length: 18 amino acids. V lost 5 bases to trimming and J lost 0 bases; unmatched junction nucleotides: 11. The CDR3 spells CASSPGGSGGPTNEKLFF. DNA for the CDR3: TGTGCCAGCAGTCCGGGGGGATCAGGGGGCCCAACTAATGAAAAACTGTTTTTT.

The CDR3 region has the DNA TGTGCCAGTAGTACGAAGCGGAGGGGGGGAGCTGAAGCTTTCTTT. Protein product: CASSTKRRGGAEAFF. The chain couples TRBV19 to TRBJ1-1; D possibly corresponds to TRBD1 (6 bases). Germline V gene data show CDR1 as LNHDA and CDR2 as SQIVND (reference sequence). V was trimmed by 4 bases and J by 6 bases, leaving 18 bases between them. The CDR3 is made up of 15 amino acids.

The rearrangement uses TRBV6-6 and TRBJ1-1; 9 bases agree with TRBD1. V lost 6 bases to trimming and J lost 0 bases; unmatched junction nucleotides: 2. CDR1 and CDR2 (germline): MNHNY, SVGAGI (reference sequence). CDR3 length: 14 amino acids. Here the CDR3 DNA reads TGTGCCAGCAGGGGACAGGGATTGAACACTGAAGCTTTCTTT. Translation: CASRGQGLNTEAFF.

J is TRBJ1-2 and V is TRBV29-1, with D tentatively TRBD1 (6 bases). The germline V and J ends were trimmed by 2 bases and 4 bases, with 14 bases remaining between them. Germline CDR1 SQVTM, CDR2 ANQGSEA. The CDR3 runs 14 residues. The CDR3 coding sequence is TGCAGCGTTGAATTTTCAGGGGATGGCTATGGCTACACCTTC. Its protein product is CSVEFSGDGYGYTF.